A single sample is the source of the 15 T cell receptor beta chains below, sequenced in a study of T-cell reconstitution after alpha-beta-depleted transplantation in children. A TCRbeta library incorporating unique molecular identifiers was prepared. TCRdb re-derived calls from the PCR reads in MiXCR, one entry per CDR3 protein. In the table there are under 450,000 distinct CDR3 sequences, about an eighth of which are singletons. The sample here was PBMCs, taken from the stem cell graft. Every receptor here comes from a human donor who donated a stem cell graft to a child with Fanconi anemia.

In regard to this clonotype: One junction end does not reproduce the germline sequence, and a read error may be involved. CDR3 nucleotide sequence: TGTGCCAGCAGTTCGGAGCAGGGGGCACCCTACAATGAGCAGCTCTTC. It translates to CASSSEQGAPYNEQLF. The V gene is TRBV28, the J gene TRBJ2-1; 8 bases match TRBD1. CDR3 length: 16 residues. CDR1 is MDHEN and CDR2 is SYDVKM in the germline V gene.

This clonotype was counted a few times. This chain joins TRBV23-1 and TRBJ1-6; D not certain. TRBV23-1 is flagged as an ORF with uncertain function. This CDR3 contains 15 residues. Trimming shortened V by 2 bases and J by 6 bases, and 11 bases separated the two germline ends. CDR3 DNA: TGCGCCAGCAGTCAAGTGGCCCAACCTAATTCACCCCTCCACTTT. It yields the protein CASSQVAQPNSPLHF.

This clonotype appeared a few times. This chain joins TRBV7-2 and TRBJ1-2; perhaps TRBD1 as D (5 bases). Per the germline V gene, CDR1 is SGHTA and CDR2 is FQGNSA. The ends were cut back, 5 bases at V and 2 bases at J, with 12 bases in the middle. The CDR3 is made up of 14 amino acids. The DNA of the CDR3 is TGTGCCAGCAGCCAAAGGCCAGGGAACTATGGCTACACCTTC. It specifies CASSQRPGNYGYTF. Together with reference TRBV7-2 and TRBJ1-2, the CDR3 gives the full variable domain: GAGVSQSPSNKVTEKGKDVELRCDPISGHTALYWYRQSLGQGLEFLIYFQGNSAPDKSGLPSDRFSAERTGGSVSTLTIQRTQQEDSAVYLCASSQRPGNYGYTFGSGTRLTVV.

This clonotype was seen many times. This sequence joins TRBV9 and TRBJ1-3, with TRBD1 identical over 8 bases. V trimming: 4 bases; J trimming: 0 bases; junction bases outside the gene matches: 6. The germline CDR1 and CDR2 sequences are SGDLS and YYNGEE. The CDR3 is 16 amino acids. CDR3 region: CASSPRTGSSGNTIYF. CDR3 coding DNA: TGTGCCAGCAGCCCTCGGACAGGGTCCTCTGGAAACACCATATATTTT.

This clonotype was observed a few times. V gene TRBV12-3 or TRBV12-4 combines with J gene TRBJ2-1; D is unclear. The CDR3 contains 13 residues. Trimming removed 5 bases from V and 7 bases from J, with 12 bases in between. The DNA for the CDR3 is TGTGCCAGCAGTCCAGACGTGCGTAATGAGCAGTTCTTC. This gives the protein CASSPDVRNEQFF.

CDR3 bases: TGTGCCAGCAGCCAAGATCTATCGGTGGGGACCCAGTACTTC. This translates into CASSQDLSVGTQYF. The chain recombines TRBV3-1 with TRBJ2-5; D is uncertain. V was shortened by 0 bases and J by 7 bases, with 12 bases between the two germline ends. Germline-derived CDR1 and CDR2 are LGHDT and YNNKEL (reference sequence). The CDR3 length is 14 residues.

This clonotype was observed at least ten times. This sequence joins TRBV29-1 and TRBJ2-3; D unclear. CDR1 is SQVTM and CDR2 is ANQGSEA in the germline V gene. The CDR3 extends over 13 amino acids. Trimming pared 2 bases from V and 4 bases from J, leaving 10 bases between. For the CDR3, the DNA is TGCAGCGTTGAATCCGCGGACCCAGATACGCAGTATTTT. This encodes CSVESADPDTQYF.

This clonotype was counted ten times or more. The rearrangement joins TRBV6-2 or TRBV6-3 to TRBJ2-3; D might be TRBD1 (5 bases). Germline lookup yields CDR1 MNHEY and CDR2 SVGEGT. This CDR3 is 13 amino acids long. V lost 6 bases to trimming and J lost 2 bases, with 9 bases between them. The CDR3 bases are TGTGCCAGCAGCCGACAGATCACAGATACGCAGTATTTT. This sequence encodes CASSRQITDTQYF.

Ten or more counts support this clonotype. Here the CDR3 reads CASSESYEQFF. Written as DNA, the CDR3 is TGTGCCAGTAGTGAGAGCTATGAGCAGTTCTTC. This chain connects TRBV19 to TRBJ2-1; D remains unclear. V shed 5 bases and J shed 8 bases, with 7 bases lying between them. Germline CDR1 reads LNHDA; CDR2 reads SQIVND (reference sequence). This CDR3 has 11 amino acids.

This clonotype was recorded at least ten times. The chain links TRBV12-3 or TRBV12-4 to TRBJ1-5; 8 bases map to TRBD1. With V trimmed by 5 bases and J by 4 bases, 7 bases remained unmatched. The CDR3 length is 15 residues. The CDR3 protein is CASSINRDRNQPQHF. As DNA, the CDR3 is TGTGCCAGCAGTATCAACCGGGACAGGAATCAGCCCCAGCATTTT.

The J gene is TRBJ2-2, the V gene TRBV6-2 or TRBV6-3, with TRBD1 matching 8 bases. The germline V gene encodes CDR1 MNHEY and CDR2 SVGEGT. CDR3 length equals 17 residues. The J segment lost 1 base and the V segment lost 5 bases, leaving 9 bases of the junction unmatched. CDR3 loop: CASSAWTGPRNTGELFF. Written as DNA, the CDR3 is TGTGCCAGCAGTGCCTGGACAGGGCCCCGGAACACCGGGGAGCTGTTTTTT.

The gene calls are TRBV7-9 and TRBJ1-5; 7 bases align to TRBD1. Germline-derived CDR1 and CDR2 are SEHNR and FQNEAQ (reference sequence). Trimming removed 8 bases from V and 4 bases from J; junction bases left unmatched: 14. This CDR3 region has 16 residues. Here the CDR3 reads CASQGKGALGNQPQHF. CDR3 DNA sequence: TGTGCCAGCCAGGGGAAGGGGGCCCTTGGGAATCAGCCCCAGCATTTT.

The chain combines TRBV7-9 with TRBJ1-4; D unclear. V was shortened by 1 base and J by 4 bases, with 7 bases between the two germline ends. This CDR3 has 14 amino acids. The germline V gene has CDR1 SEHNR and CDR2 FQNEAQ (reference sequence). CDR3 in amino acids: CASSLGGDNEKLFF. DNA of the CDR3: TGTGCCAGCAGCTTAGGCGGTGATAATGAAAAACTGTTTTTT.

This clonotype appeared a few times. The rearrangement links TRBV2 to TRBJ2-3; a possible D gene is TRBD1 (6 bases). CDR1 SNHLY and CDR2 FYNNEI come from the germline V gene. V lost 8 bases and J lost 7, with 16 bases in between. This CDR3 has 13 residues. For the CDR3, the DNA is TGTGCCAGCCTCGCATTTACAGGGTATACGCAGTATTTT. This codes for CASLAFTGYTQYF.

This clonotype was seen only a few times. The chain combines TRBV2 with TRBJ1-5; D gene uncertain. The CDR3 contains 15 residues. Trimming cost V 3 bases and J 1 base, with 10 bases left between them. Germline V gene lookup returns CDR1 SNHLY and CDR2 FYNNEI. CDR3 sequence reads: CASSEVSRSNQPQHF. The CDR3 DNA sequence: TGTGCCAGCAGTGAGGTTAGCAGGAGCAATCAGCCCCAGCATTTT. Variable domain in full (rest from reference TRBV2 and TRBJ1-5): EPEVTQTPSHQVTQMGQEVILRCVPISNHLYFYWYRQILGQKVEFLVSFYNNEISEKSEIFDDQFSVERPDGSNFTLKIRSTKLEDSAMYFCASSEVSRSNQPQHFGDGTRLSIL.